The 10 T cell receptor beta chains below were found in one sample sequenced in a study of circulating and synovial CD4+ cells in juvenile arthritis. The assay was immunoSEQ multiplex PCR, and TCRdb's table has in-frame clones only and misses some. Altogether around 32,000 clones are present, around 96% being singletons, with the ten largest covering roughly 0.74%. Sequencing was done on a sample of CD4+ T cells from blood. These TCRs come from a human donor with juvenile idiopathic arthritis.

The V call is TRBV7-2, the J call TRBJ2-2, with no clear D. The CDR3 runs to 15 residues. With 2 bases removed from V and 4 bases from J, the gap between germline ends came to 11 bases. The germline CDR1 and CDR2 sequences are SGHTA and FQGNSA. DNA of the CDR3: TGTGCCAGCAGCTTACGGTGGGCGTCCACCGGGGAGCTGTTTTTT. Translating it yields CASSLRWASTGELFF.

The V call is TRBV27, the J call TRBJ2-2; D may be TRBD2 (5 bases). V was shortened by 6 bases and J by 5 bases, with 13 bases between the two germline ends. Germline assignment: CDR1 MNHEY and CDR2 SMNVEV (reference sequence). The CDR3 loop spans 14 amino acids. Here the CDR3 reads CASSYRPGTGELFF. CDR3 DNA: TGTGCCAGCAGCTACCGGCCGGGGACCGGGGAGCTGTTTTTT.

The J gene is TRBJ1-2, the V gene TRBV28; D not certain. V gave up 6 bases and J gave up 7 bases, with 6 bases separating them. Germline CDR1 and CDR2: MDHEN and SYDVKM. This CDR3 comprises 10 residues. The DNA of the CDR3 is TGTGCCAGCAGCGGGAGTGGCTACACCTTC. Translated: CASSGSGYTF.

V is TRBV19 and J is TRBJ2-7, with a tentative D call TRBD2 (6 bases). The CDR3 extends over 11 amino acids. CDR1 LNHDA and CDR2 SQIVND come from the germline V gene (reference sequence). V was cut by 9 bases and J by 4 bases, with 10 bases left in between. CDR3 DNA sequence: TGTGCCAGCTCTGGGGGGTACGAGCAGTACTTC. Amino acid sequence: CASSGGYEQYF.

The chain links TRBV9 to TRBJ2-7; TRBD2 is a possible D gene (6 bases). Trimming cost V 0 bases and J 0 bases, with 13 bases left between them. Germline lookup yields CDR1 SGDLS and CDR2 YYNGEE. The CDR3 sequence is 16 residues long. CDR3 DNA sequence: TGTGCCAGCAGCGTAGGGGGTGGAGGGCCCTCCTACGAGCAGTACTTC. It is translated as CASSVGGGGPSYEQYF. Together with reference TRBV9 and TRBJ2-7, the CDR3 gives the full variable domain: DSGVTQTPKHLITATGQRVTLRCSPRSGDLSVYWYQQSLDQGLQFLIQYYNGEERAKGNILERFSAQQFPDLHSELNLSSLELGDSALYFCASSVGGGGPSYEQYFGPGTRLTVT.

This clone has just one count. This chain joins TRBV5-4 and TRBJ2-1; the D gene is possibly TRBD2 (6 bases). V lost 2 bases and J 7 bases, leaving 7 bases between the germline ends. Germline V gene lookup returns CDR1 SGHNT and CDR2 YYREEE (reference sequence). This CDR3 comprises 12 residues. CDR3 in DNA: TGTGCCAGCAGCTTTGGAGGGAATGAGCAGTTCTTC. Protein sequence: CASSFGGNEQFF.

The chain recombines TRBV19 with TRBJ1-5; 10 bases map to TRBD1. CDR1 LNHDA and CDR2 SQIVND come from the germline V gene (reference sequence). Losses at the gene ends were 2 bases for V and 5 bases for J; bases not matched to a gene: 3. The CDR3 contains 15 residues. For the CDR3, the DNA is TGTGCCAGTAGTATAAGAGGACAGGGGGATCAGCCCCAGCATTTT. It specifies CASSIRGQGDQPQHF. Supplemented by reference TRBV19 and TRBJ1-5, the full variable domain reads DGGITQSPKYLFRKEGQNVTLSCEQNLNHDAMYWYRQDPGQGLRLIYYSQIVNDFQKGDIAEGYSVSREKKESFPLTVTSAQKNPTAFYLCASSIRGQGDQPQHFGDGTRLSIL.

The V call is TRBV5-4, the J call TRBJ2-7, with TRBD1 matching 10 bases. The CDR3 consists of 14 residues. V shed 4 bases and J 4 bases; nucleotides not matched to a gene: 5. In germline, CDR1 is SGHNT, CDR2 YYREEE (reference sequence). The CDR3: CASSVGQGKYEQYF. The CDR3 nucleotides read TGTGCCAGCAGCGTGGGACAGGGGAAGTACGAGCAGTACTTC.

The chain combines TRBV29-1 with TRBJ2-1; 8 bases are shared with TRBD2. The length of the CDR3 is 12 residues. Germline-derived CDR1 and CDR2 are SQVTM and ANQGSEA. Trimming at V came to 6 bases and at J to 3 bases, leaving 1 base not matched to a gene. This CDR3 is CSVGTSYNEQFF. The DNA for the CDR3 is TGCAGCGTAGGGACTAGCTACAATGAGCAGTTCTTC.

The rearrangement uses TRBV5-6 and TRBJ1-1; D is unresolved. The CDR3 length is 14 residues. Between the trimmed V and J ends, which lost 4 bases and 0 bases, there was a span of 10 bases. Germline CDR1 is SGHDT and CDR2 is YYEEEE. The chain's CDR3 is CASSLLTLNTEAFF. CDR3 in DNA: TGTGCCAGCAGCCTCCTTACTTTGAACACTGAAGCTTTCTTT. Using reference TRBV5-6 and TRBJ1-1 for the parts outside the CDR3, the full variable domain is DAGVTQSPTHLIKTRGQQVTLRCSPKSGHDTVSWYQQALGQGPQFIFQYYEEEERQRGNFPDRFSGHQFPNYSSELNVNALLLGDSALYLCASSLLTLNTEAFFGQGTRLTVV.